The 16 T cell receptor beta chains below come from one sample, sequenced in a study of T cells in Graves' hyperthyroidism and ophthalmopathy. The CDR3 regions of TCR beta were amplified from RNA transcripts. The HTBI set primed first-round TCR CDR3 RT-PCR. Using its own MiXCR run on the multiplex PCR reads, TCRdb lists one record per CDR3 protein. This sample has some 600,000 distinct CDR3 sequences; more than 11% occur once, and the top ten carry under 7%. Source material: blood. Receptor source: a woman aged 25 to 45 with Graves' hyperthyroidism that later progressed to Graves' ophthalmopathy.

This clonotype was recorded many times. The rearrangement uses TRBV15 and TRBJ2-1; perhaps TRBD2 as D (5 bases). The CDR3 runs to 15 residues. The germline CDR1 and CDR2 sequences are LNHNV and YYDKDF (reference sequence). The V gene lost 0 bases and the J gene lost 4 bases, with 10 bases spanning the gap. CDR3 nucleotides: TGTGCCACCAGCAGAGACCCAGCGGATTACAATGAGCAGTTCTTC. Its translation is CATSRDPADYNEQFF.

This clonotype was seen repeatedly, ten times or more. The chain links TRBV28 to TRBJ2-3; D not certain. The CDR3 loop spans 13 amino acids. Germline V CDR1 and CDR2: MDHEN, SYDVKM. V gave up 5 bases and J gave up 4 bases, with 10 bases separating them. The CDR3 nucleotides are TGTGCCAGCAGTCACGACAATTCAGATACGCAGTATTTT. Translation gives CASSHDNSDTQYF.

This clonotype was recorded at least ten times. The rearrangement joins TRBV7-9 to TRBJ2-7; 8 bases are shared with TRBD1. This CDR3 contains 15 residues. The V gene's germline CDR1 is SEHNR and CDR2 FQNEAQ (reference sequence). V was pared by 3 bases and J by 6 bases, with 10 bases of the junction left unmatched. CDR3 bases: TGTGCCAGCAGCTTTTCCGGGACAGGAGTTTCCGAGCAGTACTTC. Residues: CASSFSGTGVSEQYF.

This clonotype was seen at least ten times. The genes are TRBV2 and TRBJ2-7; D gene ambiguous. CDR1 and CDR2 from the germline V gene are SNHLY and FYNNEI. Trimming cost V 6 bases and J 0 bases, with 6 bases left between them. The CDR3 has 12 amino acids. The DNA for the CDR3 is TGTGCCAGCAGGGAGTTCTCCTACGAGCAGTACTTC. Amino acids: CASREFSYEQYF.

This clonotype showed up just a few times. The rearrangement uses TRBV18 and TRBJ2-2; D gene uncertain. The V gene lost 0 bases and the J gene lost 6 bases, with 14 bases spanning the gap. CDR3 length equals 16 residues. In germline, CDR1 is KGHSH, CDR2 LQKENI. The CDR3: CASSPPLGPHSGELFF. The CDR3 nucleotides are TGTGCCAGCTCACCACCCCTGGGCCCCCACTCCGGGGAGCTGTTTTTT.

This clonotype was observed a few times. The CDR3 here is CSASLAGWETQYF. CDR3 nucleotide sequence: TGCAGTGCTAGCCTAGCGGGATGGGAGACCCAGTACTTC. The chain links TRBV20-1 to TRBJ2-5, with 9 positions matching TRBD2. CDR1 is DFQATT and CDR2 is SNEGSKA in the germline V gene (reference sequence). The CDR3 loop spans 13 amino acids. The trim removed 3 bases at V and 5 bases at J, leaving 4 bases unmatched.

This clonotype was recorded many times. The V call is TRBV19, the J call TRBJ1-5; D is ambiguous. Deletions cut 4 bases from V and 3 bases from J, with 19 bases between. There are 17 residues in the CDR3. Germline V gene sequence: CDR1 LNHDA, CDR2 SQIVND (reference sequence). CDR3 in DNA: TGTGCCAGTAGTAGGTCCCGCAAGGAGGGCTCCAATCAGCCCCAGCATTTT. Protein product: CASSRSRKEGSNQPQHF.

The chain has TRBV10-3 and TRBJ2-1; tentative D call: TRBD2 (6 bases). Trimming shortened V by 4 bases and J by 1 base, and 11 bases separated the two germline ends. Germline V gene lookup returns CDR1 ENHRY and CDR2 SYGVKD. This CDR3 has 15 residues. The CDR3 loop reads CAISAGTQSYNEQFF. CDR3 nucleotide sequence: TGTGCCATCAGTGCAGGGACTCAATCCTACAATGAGCAGTTCTTC.

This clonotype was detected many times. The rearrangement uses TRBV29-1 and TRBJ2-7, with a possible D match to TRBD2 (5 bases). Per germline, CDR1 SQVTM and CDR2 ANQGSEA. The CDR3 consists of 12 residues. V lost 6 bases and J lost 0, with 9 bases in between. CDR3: CSVSGVSYEQYF. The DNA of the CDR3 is TGCAGCGTGTCCGGGGTCTCCTACGAGCAGTACTTC.

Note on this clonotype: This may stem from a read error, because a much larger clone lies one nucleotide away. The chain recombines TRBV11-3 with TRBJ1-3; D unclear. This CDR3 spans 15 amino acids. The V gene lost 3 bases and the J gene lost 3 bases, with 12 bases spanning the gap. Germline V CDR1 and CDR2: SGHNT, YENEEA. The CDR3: CASSLEINYGNTIYF. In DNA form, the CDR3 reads TGTGCCAGCAGCTTGGAAATTAACTATGGAAACACCATATATTTT.

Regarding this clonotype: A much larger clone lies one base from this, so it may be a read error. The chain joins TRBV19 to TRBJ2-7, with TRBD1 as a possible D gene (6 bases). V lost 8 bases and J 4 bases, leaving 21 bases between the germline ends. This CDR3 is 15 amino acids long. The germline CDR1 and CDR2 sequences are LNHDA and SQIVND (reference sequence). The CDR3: CASSRTTGIKYEQYF. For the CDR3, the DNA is TGTGCCAGTTCGAGGACGACAGGTATCAAGTACGAGCAGTACTTC.

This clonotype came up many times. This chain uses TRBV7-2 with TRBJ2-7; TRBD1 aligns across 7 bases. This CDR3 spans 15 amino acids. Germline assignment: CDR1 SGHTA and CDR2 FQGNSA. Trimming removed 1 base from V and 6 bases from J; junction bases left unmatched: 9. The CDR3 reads CASSLETGSGTEQYF. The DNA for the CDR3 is TGTGCCAGCAGCTTAGAGACAGGGAGCGGTACCGAGCAGTACTTC.

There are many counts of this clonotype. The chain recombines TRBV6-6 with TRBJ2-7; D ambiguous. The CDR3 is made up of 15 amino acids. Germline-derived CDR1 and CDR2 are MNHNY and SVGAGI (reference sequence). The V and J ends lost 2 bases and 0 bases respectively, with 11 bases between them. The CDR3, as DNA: TGTGCCAGCAGTTACGGGCACAGCAGCTCCTACGAGCAGTACTTC. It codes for CASSYGHSSSYEQYF.

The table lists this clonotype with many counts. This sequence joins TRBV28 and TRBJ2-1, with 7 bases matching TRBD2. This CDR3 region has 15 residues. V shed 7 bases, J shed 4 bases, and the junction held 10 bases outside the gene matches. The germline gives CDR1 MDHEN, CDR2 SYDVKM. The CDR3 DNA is TGTGCCAGCATAAAAACGGGACTAATTTACAATGAGCAGTTCTTC. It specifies CASIKTGLIYNEQFF.

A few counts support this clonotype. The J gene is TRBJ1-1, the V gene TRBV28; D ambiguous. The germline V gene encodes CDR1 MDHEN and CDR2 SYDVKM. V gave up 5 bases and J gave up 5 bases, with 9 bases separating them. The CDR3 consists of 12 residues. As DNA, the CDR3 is TGTGCCAGCAGTCCCTCGTATACTGAAGCTTTCTTT. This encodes CASSPSYTEAFF.

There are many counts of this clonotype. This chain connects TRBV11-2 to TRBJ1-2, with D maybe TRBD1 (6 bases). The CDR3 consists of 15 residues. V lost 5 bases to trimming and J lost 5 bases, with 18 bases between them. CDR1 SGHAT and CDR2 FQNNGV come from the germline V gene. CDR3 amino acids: CASSPTTGHLYGYTF. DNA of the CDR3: TGTGCCAGCAGCCCCACCACGGGACACCTTTATGGCTACACCTTC.